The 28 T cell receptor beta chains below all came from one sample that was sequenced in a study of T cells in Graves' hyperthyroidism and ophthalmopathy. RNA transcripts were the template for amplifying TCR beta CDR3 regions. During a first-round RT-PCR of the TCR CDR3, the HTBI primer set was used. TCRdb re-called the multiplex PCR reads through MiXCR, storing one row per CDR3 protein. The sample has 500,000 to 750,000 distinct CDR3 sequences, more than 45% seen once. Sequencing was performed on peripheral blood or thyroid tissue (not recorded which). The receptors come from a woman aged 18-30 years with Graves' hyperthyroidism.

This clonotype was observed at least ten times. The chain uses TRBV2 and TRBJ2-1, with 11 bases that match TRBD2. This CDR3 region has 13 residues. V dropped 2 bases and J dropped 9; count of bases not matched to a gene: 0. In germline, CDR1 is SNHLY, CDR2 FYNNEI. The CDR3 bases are TGTGCCAGCAGTGAACTAGCGGGAGGTGAGCAGTTCTTC. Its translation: CASSELAGGEQFF.

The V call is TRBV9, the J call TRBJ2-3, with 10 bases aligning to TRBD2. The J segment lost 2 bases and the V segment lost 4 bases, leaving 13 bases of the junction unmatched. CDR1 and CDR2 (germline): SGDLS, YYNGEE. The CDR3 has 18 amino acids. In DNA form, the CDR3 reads TGTGCCAGCAGCTTAGGGCGGTGGCTAGCGGGAGTCACAGATACGCAGTATTTT. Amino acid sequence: CASSLGRWLAGVTDTQYF.

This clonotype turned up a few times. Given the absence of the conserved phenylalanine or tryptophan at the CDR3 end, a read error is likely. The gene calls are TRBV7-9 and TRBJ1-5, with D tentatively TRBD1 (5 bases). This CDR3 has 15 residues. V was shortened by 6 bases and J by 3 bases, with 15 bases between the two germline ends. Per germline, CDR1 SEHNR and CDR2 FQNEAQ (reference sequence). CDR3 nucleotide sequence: TGTGCCAGCAGTGACCGGGGGGGTCTCAATCAGCCCCAGCATCTT. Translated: CASSDRGGLNQPQHL.

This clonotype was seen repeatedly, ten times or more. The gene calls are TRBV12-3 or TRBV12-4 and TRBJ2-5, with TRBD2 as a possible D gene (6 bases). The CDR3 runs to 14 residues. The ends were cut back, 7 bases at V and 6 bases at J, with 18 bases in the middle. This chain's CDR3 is CASTSEGTGQTQYF. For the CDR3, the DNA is TGTGCCAGCACCTCTGAGGGGACTGGGCAGACCCAGTACTTC.

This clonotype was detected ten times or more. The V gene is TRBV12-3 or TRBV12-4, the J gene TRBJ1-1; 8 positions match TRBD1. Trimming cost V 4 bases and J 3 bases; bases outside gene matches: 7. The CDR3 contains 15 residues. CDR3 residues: CASSSGQGMDTEAFF. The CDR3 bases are TGTGCCAGCAGTTCCGGACAGGGCATGGACACTGAAGCTTTCTTT.

Here the CDR3 reads CASSFRQGSYNEQFF. DNA of the CDR3: TGTGCCAGCAGCTTCCGGCAGGGAAGCTACAATGAGCAGTTCTTC. The V gene is TRBV7-3, the J gene TRBJ2-1; D possibly corresponds to TRBD1 (5 bases). The CDR3 is 15 residues long. V lost 3 bases and J 3 bases, leaving 12 bases between the germline ends. CDR1 SGHTA and CDR2 FQGTGA come from the germline V gene.

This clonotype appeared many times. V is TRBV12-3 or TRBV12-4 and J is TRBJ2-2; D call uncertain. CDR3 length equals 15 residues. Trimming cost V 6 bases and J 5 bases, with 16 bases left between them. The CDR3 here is CASSPDVGGTGELFF. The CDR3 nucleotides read TGTGCCAGCAGCCCGGACGTTGGTGGGACCGGGGAGCTGTTTTTT.

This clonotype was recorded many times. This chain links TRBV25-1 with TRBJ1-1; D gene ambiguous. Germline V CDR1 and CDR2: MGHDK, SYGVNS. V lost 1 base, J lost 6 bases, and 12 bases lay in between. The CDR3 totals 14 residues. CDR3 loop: CASSEWVQGSEAFF. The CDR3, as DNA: TGTGCCAGCAGTGAATGGGTTCAAGGTTCTGAAGCTTTCTTT. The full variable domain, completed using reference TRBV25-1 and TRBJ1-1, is EADIYQTPRYLVIGTGKKITLECSQTMGHDKMYWYQQDPGMELHLIHYSYGVNSTEKGDLSSESTVSRIRTEHFPLTLESARPSHTSQYLCASSEWVQGSEAFFGQGTRLTVV.

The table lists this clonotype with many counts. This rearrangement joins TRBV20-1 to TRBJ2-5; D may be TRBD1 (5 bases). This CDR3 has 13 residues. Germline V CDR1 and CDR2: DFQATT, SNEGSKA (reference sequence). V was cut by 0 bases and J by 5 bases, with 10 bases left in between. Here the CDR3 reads CSAREAGLETQYF. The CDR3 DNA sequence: TGCAGTGCTAGAGAGGCAGGGCTGGAGACCCAGTACTTC.

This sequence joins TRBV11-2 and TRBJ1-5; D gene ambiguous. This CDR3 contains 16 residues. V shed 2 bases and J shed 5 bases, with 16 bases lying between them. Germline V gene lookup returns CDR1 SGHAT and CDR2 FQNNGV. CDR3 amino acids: CASSLNVGITDQPQHF. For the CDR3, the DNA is TGTGCCAGCAGCTTAAATGTGGGGATTACTGATCAGCCCCAGCATTTT.

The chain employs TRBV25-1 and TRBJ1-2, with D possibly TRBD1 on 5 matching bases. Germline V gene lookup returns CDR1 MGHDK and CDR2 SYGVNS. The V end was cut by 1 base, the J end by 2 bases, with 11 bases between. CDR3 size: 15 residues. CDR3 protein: CASSELGGGNYGYTF. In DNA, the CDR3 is TGTGCCAGCAGTGAATTGGGGGGAGGGAACTATGGCTACACCTTC.

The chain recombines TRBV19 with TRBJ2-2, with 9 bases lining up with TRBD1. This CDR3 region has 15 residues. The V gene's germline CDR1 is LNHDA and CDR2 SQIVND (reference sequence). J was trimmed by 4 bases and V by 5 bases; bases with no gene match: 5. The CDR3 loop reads CASSPEGQGTGELFF. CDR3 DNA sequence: TGTGCCAGTAGTCCCGAGGGACAGGGCACCGGGGAGCTGTTTTTT.

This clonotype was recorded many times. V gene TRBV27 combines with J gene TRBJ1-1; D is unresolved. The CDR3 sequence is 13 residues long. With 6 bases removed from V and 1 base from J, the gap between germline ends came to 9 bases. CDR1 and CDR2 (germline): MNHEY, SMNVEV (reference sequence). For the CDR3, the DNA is TGTGCCAGCAGACTTCCTAGGAACACTGAAGCTTTCTTT. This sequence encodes CASRLPRNTEAFF.

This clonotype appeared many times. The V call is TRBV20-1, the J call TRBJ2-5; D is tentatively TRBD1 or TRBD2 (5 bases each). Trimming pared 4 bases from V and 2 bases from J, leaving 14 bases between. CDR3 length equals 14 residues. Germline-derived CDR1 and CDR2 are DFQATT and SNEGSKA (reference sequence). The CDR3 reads CSATGTERQETQYF. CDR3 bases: TGCAGTGCTACAGGGACGGAACGGCAAGAGACCCAGTACTTC.

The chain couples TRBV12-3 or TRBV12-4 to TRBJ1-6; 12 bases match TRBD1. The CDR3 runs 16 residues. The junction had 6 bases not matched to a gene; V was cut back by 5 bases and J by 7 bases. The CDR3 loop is CASSPGTGGENSPLHF. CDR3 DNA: TGTGCCAGCAGTCCCGGGACAGGGGGCGAGAATTCACCCCTCCACTTT.

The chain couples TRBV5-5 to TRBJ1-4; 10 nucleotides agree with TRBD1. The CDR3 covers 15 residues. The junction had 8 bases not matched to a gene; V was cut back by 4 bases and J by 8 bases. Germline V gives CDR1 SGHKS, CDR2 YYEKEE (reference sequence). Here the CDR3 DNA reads TGTGCCAGCAGCGCCTGGGACAGGGGTTACGAAAAACTGTTTTTT. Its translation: CASSAWDRGYEKLFF. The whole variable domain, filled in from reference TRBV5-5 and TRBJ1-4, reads DAGVTQSPTHLIKTRGQQVTLRCSPISGHKSVSWYQQVLGQGPQFIFQYYEKEERGRGNFPDRFSARQFPNYSSELNVNALLLGDSALYLCASSAWDRGYEKLFFGSGTQLSVL.

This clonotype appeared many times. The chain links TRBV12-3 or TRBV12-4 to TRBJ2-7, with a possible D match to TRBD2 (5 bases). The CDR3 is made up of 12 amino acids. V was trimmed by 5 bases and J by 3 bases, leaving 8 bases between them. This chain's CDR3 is CASSPDFYEQYF. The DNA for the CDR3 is TGTGCCAGCAGTCCGGACTTCTACGAGCAGTACTTC.

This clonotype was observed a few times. CDR3 in amino acids: CSAGLAEIYNEQFF. The DNA of the CDR3 is TGCAGTGCAGGACTAGCGGAGATCTACAATGAGCAGTTCTTC. J is TRBJ2-5 and V is TRBV20-1, with TRBD2 matching 10 bases. With the DNA end fitting TRBJ2-1 better, the J assignment may be wrong. The CDR3 sequence is 14 residues long. Germline V gives CDR1 DFQATT, CDR2 SNEGSKA (reference sequence).

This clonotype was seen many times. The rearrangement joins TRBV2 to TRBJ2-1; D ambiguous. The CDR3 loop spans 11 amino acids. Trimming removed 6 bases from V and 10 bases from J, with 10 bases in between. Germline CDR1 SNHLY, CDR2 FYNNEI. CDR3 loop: CASRALGEQFF. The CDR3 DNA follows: TGTGCCAGCAGGGCCCTTGGGGAGCAGTTCTTC.

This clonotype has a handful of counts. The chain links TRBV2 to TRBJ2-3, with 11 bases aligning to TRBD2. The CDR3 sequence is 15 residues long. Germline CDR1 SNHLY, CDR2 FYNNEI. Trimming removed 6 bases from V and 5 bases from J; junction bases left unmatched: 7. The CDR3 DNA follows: TGTGCCAGCAGAGGGACTAGCGGAGGCAGAGATACGCAGTATTTT. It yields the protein CASRGTSGGRDTQYF.

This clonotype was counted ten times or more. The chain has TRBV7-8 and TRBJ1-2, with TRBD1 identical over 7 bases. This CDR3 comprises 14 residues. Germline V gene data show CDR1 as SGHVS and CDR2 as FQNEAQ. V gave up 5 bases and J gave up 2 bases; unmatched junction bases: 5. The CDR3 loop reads CASSDPTGNYGYTF. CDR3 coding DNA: TGTGCCAGCAGCGACCCGACAGGGAACTATGGCTACACCTTC.

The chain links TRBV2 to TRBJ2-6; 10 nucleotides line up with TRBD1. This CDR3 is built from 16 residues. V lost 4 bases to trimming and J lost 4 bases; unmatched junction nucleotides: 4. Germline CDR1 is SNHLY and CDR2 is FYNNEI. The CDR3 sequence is CASSAKTGGGANVLTF. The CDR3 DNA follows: TGTGCCAGCAGTGCTAAGACAGGGGGCGGGGCCAACGTCCTGACTTTC.

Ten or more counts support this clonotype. CDR3 in amino acids: CASKDRDVETQYF. Written as DNA, the CDR3 is TGTGCCAGCAAGGACAGGGATGTGGAGACCCAGTACTTC. The gene calls are TRBV12-3 or TRBV12-4 and TRBJ2-5, with 8 nucleotides matching TRBD1. After removal of 7 bases from V and 5 bases from J, the junction contained 6 bases not matched to a gene. The CDR3 loop spans 13 amino acids.

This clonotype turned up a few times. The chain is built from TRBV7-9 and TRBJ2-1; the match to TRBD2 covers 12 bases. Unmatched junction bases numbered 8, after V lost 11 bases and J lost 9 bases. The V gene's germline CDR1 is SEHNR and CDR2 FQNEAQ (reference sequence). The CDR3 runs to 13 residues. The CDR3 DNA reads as TGTGCCGGGAGGACTAGCGGGATAATTGAGCAGTTCTTC. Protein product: CAGRTSGIIEQFF.

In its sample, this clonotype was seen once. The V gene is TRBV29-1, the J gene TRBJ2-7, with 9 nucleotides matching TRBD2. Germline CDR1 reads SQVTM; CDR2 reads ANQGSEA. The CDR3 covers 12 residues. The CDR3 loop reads CSPTGLAYEQYF. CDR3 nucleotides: TGCAGTCCCACGGGACTAGCATACGAGCAGTACTTC.

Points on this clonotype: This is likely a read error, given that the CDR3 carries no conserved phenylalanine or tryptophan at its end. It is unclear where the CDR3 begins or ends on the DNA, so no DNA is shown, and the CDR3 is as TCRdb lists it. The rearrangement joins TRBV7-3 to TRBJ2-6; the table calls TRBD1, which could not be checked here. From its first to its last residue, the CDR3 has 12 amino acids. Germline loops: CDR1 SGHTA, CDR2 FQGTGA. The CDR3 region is CASSLSGPHGNT.

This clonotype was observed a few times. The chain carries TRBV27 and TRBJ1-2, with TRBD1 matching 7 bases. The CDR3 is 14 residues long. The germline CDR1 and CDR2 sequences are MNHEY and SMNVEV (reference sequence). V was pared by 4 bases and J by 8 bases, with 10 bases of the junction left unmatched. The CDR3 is CASSSRDSAGGYTF. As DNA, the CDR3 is TGTGCCAGCAGTTCCCGGGACAGTGCCGGAGGCTACACCTTC.

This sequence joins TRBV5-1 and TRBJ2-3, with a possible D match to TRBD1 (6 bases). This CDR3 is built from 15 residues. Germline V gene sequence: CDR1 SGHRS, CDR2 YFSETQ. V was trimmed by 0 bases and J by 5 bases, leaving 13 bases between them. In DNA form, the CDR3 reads TGCGCCAGCAGCTTGGCCCTCAGGGACAAAGATACGCAGTATTTT. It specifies CASSLALRDKDTQYF.